Listed here are 6 T cell receptor beta chains from one sample, sequenced in a study of blood T cells in healthy people across ages. It was with a sample-barcoded 5' primer and a J-beta primer mix that a second PCR of roughly 7 to 12 cycles was run. TCRdb redid the calling of the 5' RACE reads with MiXCR, one entry per CDR3 protein. The table has some 850,000 distinct CDR3 sequences, 20% to 30% seen once. This same sample was also taken into another study, of T cells of mothers and their children.

Sequenced input: blood. The receptor set was obtained from a boy aged 5 to 17 in good health.

This clonotype came up a few times. The CDR3: CASSLRGPSSYNSPLHF. The CDR3 bases are TGTGCCAGCAGCTTGAGGGGTCCTAGCTCCTATAATTCACCCCTCCACTTT. The chain joins TRBV7-2 to TRBJ1-6, with D tentatively TRBD1 (5 bases). CDR3 size: 17 residues. Germline V gene sequence: CDR1 SGHTA, CDR2 FQGNSA. Deletions cut 3 bases from V and 0 bases from J, with 12 bases between.

V and J are TRBV27 and TRBJ1-1; D is undetermined. Trimming stripped 4 bases from V and 2 bases from J, with 17 bases between. CDR1 and CDR2 (germline): MNHEY, SMNVEV (reference sequence). This CDR3 spans 16 amino acids. The CDR3 DNA is TGTGCCAGCAGTTCCCGTATGTCGGGTAAAAACACTGAAGCTTTCTTT. Protein: CASSSRMSGKNTEAFF.

The chain combines TRBV29-1 with TRBJ2-7; the D gene could be TRBD1 or TRBD2 (5 bases each). The V end was cut by 6 bases, the J end by 0 bases, with 18 bases between. The CDR3 runs 15 residues. CDR1 and CDR2 from the germline V gene are SQVTM and ANQGSEA. This CDR3 is CSVAFGSGASYEQYF. The CDR3 bases are TGCAGCGTCGCCTTTGGGAGTGGGGCCTCCTACGAGCAGTACTTC.

In regard to this clonotype: Compared with germline, one end of the junction differs, possibly owing to a read error. The rearrangement uses TRBV20-1 and TRBJ2-2, with 7 bases matching TRBD1. The CDR3 is 15 amino acids. Per the germline V gene, CDR1 is DFQATT and CDR2 is SNEGSKA (reference sequence). The CDR3, as DNA: TGCAATGCTAGAGTGGGACAGCGGAACACCGGGGAGCTGTTTTTT. Translation gives CNARVGQRNTGELFF.

This clonotype has just a few counts. The V and J genes are TRBV5-1 and TRBJ2-3, with 9 positions matching TRBD1. Trimming at V came to 3 bases and at J to 3 bases, leaving 8 bases not matched to a gene. Germline-derived CDR1 and CDR2 are SGHRS and YFSETQ. The CDR3 is 16 amino acids. In DNA, the CDR3 is TGCGCCAGCAGCTCCTTTACAGGGGGCGCGACAGATACGCAGTATTTT. Protein: CASSSFTGGATDTQYF.

This clonotype has a single count. The chain has TRBV20-1 and TRBJ2-5; the D gene is possibly TRBD2 (5 bases). Germline lookup yields CDR1 DFQATT and CDR2 SNEGSKA (reference sequence). CDR3 length equals 12 residues. With 5 bases removed from V and 11 bases from J, the gap between germline ends came to 18 bases. CDR3 coding DNA: TGCAGTGCTCCGCGACGGGGATCAGAGCAGTACTTC. Residues: CSAPRRGSEQYF.